This TCR beta chain originates from a study of T-cell reconstitution after alpha-beta-depleted transplantation in children. Trimming shortened V by 0 bases and J by 4 bases, and 5 bases separated the two germline ends. CDR1 and CDR2 from the germline V gene are LNHNV and YYDKDF (reference sequence). This CDR3 spans 13 amino acids. A TCRbeta library incorporating unique molecular identifiers was prepared. Each CDR3 protein gets one entry after TCRdb re-called the PCR reads with MiXCR. The sample holds about 120,000 distinct CDR3 sequences, more than 20% seen once. This clonotype has at least ten counts.

The chain couples TRBV15 to TRBJ2-3; D call uncertain. The sequenced sample was PBMCs, mostly from graft donor cells, obtained 180 days after TCRalphabeta/CD19-depleted stem cell transplant. This TCR was sampled from a male patient aged 2-10 years who had a stem cell transplant for chronic granulomatous disease, so the T cells may come from the graft donor. CDR3 coding DNA: TGTGCCACCAGCAGAGATCGGCCAGATACGCAGTATTTT. Its protein is CATSRDRPDTQYF.